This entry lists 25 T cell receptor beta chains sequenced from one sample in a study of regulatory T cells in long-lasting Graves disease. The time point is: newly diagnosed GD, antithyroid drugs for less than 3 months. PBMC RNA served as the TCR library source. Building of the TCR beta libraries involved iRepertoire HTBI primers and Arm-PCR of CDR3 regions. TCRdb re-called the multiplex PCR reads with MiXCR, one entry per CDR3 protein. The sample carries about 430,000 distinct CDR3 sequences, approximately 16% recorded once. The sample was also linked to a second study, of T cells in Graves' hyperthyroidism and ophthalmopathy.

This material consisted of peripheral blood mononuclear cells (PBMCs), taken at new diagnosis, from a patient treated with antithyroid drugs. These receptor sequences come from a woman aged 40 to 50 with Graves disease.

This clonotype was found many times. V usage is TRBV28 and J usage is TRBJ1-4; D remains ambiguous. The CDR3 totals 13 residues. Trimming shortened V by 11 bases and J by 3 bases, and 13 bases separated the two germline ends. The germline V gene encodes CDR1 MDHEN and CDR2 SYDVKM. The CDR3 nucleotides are TGTGCCTCCAAGAGTGGGTCTAATGAAAAACTGTTTTTT. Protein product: CASKSGSNEKLFF.

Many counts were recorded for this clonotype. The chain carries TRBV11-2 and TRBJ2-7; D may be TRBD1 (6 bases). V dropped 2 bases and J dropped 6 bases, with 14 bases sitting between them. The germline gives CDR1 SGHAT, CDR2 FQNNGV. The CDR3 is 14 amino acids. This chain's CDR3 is CASSLRQAFGEQYF. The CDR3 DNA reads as TGTGCCAGCAGCTTAAGACAGGCCTTCGGCGAGCAGTACTTC.

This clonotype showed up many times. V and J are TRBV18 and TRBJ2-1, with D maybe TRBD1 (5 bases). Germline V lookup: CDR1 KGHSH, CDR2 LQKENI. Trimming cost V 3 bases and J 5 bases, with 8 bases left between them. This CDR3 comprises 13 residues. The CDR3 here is CASSPRVNNEQFF. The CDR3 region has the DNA TGTGCCAGCTCACCCAGGGTGAACAATGAGCAGTTCTTC.

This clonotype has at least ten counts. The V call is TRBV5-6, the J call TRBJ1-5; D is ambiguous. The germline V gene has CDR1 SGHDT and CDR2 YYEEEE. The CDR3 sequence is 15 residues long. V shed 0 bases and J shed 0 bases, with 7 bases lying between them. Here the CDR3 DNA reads TGTGCCAGCAGCTTGGGGCCTTTTAGCAATCAGCCCCAGCATTTT. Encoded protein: CASSLGPFSNQPQHF.

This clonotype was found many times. The CDR3: CAWSVETNTEAFF. The DNA of the CDR3 is TGTGCCTGGAGTGTAGAAACGAACACTGAAGCTTTCTTT. The chain links TRBV30 to TRBJ1-1, with no clear D. Per germline, CDR1 GTSNPN and CDR2 SVGIG (reference sequence). Trimming removed 0 bases from V and 1 base from J, with 6 bases in between. This CDR3 has 13 amino acids.

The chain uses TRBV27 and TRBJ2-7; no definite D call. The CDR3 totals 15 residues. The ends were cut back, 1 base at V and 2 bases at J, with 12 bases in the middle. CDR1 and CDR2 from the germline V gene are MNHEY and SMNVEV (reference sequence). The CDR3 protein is CASSLYPGRPYEQYF. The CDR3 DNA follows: TGTGCCAGCAGTTTATATCCGGGCCGTCCCTACGAGCAGTACTTC.

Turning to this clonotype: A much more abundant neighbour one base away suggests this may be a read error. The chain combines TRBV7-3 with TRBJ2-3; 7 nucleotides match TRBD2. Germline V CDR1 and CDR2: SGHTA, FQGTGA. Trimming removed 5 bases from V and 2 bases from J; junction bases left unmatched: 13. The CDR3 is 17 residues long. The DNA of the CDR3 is TGTGCCAGCAGCCCGGGACTATTTCAATGGGACACAGATACGCAGTATTTT. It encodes CASSPGLFQWDTDTQYF.

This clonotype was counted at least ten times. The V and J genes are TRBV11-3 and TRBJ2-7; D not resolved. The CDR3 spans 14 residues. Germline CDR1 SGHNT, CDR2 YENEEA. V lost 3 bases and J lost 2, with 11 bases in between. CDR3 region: CASSFSRLAYEQYF. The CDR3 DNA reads TGTGCCAGCAGCTTTAGCCGCCTTGCCTACGAGCAGTACTTC.

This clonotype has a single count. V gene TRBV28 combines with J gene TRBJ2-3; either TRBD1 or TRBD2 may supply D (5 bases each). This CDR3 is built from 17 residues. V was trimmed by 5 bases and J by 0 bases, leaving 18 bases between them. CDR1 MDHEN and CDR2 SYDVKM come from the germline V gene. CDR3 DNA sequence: TGTGCCAGCAGTCCCCAGGGACGGCTCTCTAGCACAGATACGCAGTATTTT. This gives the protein CASSPQGRLSSTDTQYF. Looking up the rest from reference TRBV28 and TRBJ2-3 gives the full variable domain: DVKVTQSSRYLVKRTGEKVFLECVQDMDHENMFWYRQDPGLGLRLIYFSYDVKMKEKGDIPEGYSVSREKKERFSLILESASTNQTSMYLCASSPQGRLSSTDTQYFGPGTRLTVL.

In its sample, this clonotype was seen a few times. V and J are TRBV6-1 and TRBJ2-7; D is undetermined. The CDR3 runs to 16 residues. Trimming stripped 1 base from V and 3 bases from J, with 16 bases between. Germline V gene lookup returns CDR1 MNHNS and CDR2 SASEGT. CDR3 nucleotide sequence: TGTGCCAGCAGTGAAGTTCAACAGAGCTTCAACTACGAGCAGTACTTC. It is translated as CASSEVQQSFNYEQYF.

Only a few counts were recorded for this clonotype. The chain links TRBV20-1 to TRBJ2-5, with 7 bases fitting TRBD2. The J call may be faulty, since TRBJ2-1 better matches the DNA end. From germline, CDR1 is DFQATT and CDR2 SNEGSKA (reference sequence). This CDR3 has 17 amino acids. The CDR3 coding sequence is TGCAGTGCTAGAGATATAAGACTAGCTGTCGCGCCGTATGAGCAGTTCTTC. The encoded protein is CSARDIRLAVAPYEQFF.

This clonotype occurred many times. CDR3 DNA sequence: TGTGCCAGCAGCGGAAGTGCTGAAGCTTTCTTT. Its translation is CASSGSAEAFF. V and J are TRBV12-3 or TRBV12-4 and TRBJ1-1; D is ambiguous. Deletions cut 6 bases from V and 6 bases from J, with 8 bases between. This CDR3 spans 11 amino acids.

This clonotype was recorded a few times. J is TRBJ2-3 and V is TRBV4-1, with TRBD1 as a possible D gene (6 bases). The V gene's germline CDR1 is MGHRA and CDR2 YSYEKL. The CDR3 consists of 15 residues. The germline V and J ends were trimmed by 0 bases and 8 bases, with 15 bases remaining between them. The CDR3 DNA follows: TGCGCCAGCAGCCAAGATCAACAGGGAAGGGGTACGCAGTATTTT. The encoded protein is CASSQDQQGRGTQYF.

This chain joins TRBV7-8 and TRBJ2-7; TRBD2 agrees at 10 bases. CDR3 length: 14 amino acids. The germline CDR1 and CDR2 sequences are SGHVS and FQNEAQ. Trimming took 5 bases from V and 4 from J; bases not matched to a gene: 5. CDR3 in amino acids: CASSQVGLAYEQYF. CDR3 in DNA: TGTGCCAGCAGCCAAGTGGGACTAGCGTACGAGCAGTACTTC. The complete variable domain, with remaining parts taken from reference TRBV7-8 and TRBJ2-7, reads GAGVSQSPRYKVAKRGQDVALRCDPISGHVSLFWYQQALGQGPEFLTYFQNEAQLDKSGLPSDRFFAERPEGSVSTLKIQRTQQEDSAVYLCASSQVGLAYEQYFGPGTRLTVT.

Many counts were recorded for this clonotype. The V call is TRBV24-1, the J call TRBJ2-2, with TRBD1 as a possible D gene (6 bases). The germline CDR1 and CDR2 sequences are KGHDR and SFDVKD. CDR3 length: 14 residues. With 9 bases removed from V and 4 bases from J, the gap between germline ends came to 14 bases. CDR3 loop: CATQTAQGTGELFF. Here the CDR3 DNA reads TGTGCCACCCAAACAGCACAGGGCACCGGGGAGCTGTTTTTT.

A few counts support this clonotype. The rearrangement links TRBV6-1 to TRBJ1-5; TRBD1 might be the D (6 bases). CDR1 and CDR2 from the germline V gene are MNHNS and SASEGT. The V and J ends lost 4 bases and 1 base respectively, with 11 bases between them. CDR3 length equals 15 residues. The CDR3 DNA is TGTGCCAGCAGTGGCGGGGGGCTCAGCAATCAGCCCCAGCATTTT. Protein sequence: CASSGGGLSNQPQHF.

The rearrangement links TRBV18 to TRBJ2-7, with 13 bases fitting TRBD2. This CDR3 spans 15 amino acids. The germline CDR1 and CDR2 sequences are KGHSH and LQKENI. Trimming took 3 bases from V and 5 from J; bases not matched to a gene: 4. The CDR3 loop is CASSPTGTSGNEQYF. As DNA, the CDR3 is TGTGCCAGCTCACCTACCGGGACTAGCGGGAACGAGCAGTACTTC.

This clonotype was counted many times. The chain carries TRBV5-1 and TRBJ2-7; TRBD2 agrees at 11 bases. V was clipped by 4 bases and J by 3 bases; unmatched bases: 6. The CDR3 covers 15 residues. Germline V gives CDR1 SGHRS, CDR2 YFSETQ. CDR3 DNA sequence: TGCGCCAGCAGCCTCGGGACTAGCGGTGACTACGAGCAGTACTTC. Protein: CASSLGTSGDYEQYF.

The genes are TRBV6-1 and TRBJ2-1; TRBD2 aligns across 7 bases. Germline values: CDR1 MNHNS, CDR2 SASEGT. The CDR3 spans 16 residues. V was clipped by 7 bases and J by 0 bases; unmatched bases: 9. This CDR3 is CASKGLAANSYNEQFF. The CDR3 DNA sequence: TGTGCCAGCAAAGGTCTAGCGGCCAACTCCTACAATGAGCAGTTCTTC.

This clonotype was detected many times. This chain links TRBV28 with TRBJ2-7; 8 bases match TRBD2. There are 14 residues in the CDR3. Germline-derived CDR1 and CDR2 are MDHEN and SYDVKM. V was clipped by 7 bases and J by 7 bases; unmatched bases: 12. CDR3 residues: CASIAGRAGGEQYF. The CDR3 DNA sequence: TGTGCCAGCATCGCCGGGAGGGCCGGGGGAGAGCAGTACTTC. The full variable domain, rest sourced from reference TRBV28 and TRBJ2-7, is DVKVTQSSRYLVKRTGEKVFLECVQDMDHENMFWYRQDPGLGLRLIYFSYDVKMKEKGDIPEGYSVSREKKERFSLILESASTNQTSMYLCASIAGRAGGEQYFGPGTRLTVT.

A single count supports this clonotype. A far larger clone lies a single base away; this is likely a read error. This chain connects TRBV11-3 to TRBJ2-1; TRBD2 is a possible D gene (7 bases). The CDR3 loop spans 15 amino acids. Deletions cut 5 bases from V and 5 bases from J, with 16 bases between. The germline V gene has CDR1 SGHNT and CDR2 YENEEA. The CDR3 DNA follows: TGTGCCAGCAGCCGCCGTGGCGGGGGCCACAATGAGCAGTTCTTC. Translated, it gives CASSRRGGGHNEQFF.

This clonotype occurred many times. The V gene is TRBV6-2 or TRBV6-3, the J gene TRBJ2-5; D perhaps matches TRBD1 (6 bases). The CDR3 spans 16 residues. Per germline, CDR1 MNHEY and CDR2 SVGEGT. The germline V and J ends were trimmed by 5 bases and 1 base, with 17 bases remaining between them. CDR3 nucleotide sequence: TGTGCCAGCAGTGAAGCTCCCGGGACAATCCAAGAGACCCAGTACTTC. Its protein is CASSEAPGTIQETQYF.

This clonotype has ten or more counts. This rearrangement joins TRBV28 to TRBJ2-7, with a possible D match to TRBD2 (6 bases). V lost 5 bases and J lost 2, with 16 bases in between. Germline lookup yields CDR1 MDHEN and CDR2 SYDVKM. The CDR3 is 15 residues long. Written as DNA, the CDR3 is TGTGCCAGCAGTACATCCGGGACTCGCACCTACGAGCAGTACTTC. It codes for CASSTSGTRTYEQYF.

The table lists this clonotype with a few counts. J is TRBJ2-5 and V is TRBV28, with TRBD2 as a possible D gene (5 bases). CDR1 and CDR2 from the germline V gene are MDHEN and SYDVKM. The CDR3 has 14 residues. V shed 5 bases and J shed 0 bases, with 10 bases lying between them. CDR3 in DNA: TGTGCCAGCAGTCCGGGAATTTACCAAGAGACCCAGTACTTC. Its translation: CASSPGIYQETQYF.

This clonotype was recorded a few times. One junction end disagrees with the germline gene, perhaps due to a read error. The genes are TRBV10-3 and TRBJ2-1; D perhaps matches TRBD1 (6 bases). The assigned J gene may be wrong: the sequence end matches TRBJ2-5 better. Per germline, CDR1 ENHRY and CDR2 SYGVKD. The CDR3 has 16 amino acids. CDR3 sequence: CAIGESAGTGKETQYF. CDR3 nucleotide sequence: TGTGCCATCGGTGAGTCGGCTGGAACAGGGAAAGAGACCCAGTACTTC.